Following are 30 T cell receptor beta chains from one sample sequenced in a study of cytomegalovirus exposure and HLA in healthy donors. Clones were read by immunoSEQ multiplex PCR, and TCRdb kept only the in-frame ones, dropping some. The sample carries 150,000 to 200,000 clones, under 90% recorded once. Sequenced input: PBMCs. These receptors all come from a man aged 18 to 30 in good health and CMV-seropositive.

This clone has just a few counts. The J gene is TRBJ1-1, the V gene TRBV29-1, with D possibly matching TRBD1 (6 bases). This CDR3 is built from 13 residues. Germline-derived CDR1 and CDR2 are SQVTM and ANQGSEA. The CDR3 loop reads CSFNDGRGRGAFF. The CDR3 DNA reads TGCAGTTTTAACGATGGCAGGGGTCGAGGAGCTTTCTTT.

The J gene is TRBJ2-3, the V gene TRBV2; D gene ambiguous. CDR1 is SNHLY, CDR2 FYNNEI, per germline. Trimming cost V 4 bases and J 8 bases, with 10 bases left between them. The CDR3 runs to 12 residues. The CDR3 DNA reads TGTGCCAGCAGTGGCGAGGTCGGTACGCAGTATTTT. Translation: CASSGEVGTQYF.

The chain's CDR3 is CASTAGANTGELFF. The CDR3 DNA is TGTGCCAGCACCGCGGGGGCGAACACCGGGGAGCTGTTTTTT. This chain connects TRBV7-3 to TRBJ2-2, with 7 bases lining up with TRBD2. The junction had 2 bases not matched to a gene; V was cut back by 7 bases and J by 0 bases. Germline loops: CDR1 SGHTA, CDR2 FQGTGA. The CDR3 has 14 residues.

This chain connects TRBV5-1 to TRBJ2-7; no clear D gene. Per germline, CDR1 SGHRS and CDR2 YFSETQ. This CDR3 region has 13 residues. Between the trimmed V and J ends, which lost 2 bases and 2 bases, there was a span of 8 bases. CDR3 bases: TGCGCCAGCAGCTTCTCCGAGACCTACGAGCAGTACTTC. Its protein is CASSFSETYEQYF.

The chain is built from TRBV11-3 and TRBJ2-3; 7 nucleotides agree with TRBD2. With 5 bases clipped from V and 0 bases from J, the junction kept 2 bases outside the gene matches. Germline CDR1 SGHNT, CDR2 YENEEA. The CDR3 has 14 residues. CDR3 DNA sequence: TGTGCCAGCAGCCTTAGCGGGAGCACAGATACGCAGTATTTT. Its translation: CASSLSGSTDTQYF.

This chain joins TRBV29-1 and TRBJ2-1; TRBD2 matches at 8 bases. This CDR3 region has 14 residues. Germline CDR1 SQVTM, CDR2 ANQGSEA. J lost 6 bases, V lost 3 bases, and 7 bases had no gene match. The CDR3 loop reads CSVERAGEGNEQFF. The CDR3 DNA reads as TGCAGCGTTGAGAGAGCGGGAGAGGGCAATGAGCAGTTCTTC.

CDR3 sequence (DNA): TGTGCCAGCAGTGGGGGCAACTCCTACGAGCAGTACTTC. Translating gives CASSGGNSYEQYF. The chain carries TRBV28 and TRBJ2-7; a weak D match, TRBD1 (6 bases). This CDR3 spans 13 amino acids. Trimming shortened V by 5 bases and J by 0 bases, and 8 bases separated the two germline ends. Germline values: CDR1 MDHEN, CDR2 SYDVKM.

The chain carries TRBV2 and TRBJ2-7; 9 nucleotides agree with TRBD1. Germline V gene sequence: CDR1 SNHLY, CDR2 FYNNEI. V was clipped by 7 bases and J by 6 bases; unmatched bases: 10. The CDR3 has 14 amino acids. CDR3 residues: CASILQGARGEQYF. For the CDR3, the DNA is TGTGCCAGCATCTTACAGGGGGCGCGTGGCGAGCAGTACTTC. The full variable domain, rest sourced from reference TRBV2 and TRBJ2-7, is EPEVTQTPSHQVTQMGQEVILRCVPISNHLYFYWYRQILGQKVEFLVSFYNNEISEKSEIFDDQFSVERPDGSNFTLKIRSTKLEDSAMYFCASILQGARGEQYFGPGTRLTVT.

This sequence joins TRBV7-9 and TRBJ2-7, with TRBD1 identical over 10 bases. With 6 bases clipped from V and 6 bases from J, the junction kept 5 bases outside the gene matches. From germline, CDR1 is SEHNR and CDR2 FQNEAQ (reference sequence). The CDR3 totals 13 residues. This chain's CDR3 is CASSYDRGLEQYF. In nucleotides, the CDR3 is TGTGCCAGCAGTTACGACAGGGGGCTCGAGCAGTACTTC.

This chain links TRBV27 with TRBJ2-5; perhaps TRBD2 as D (5 bases). V was clipped by 6 bases and J by 7 bases, with 12 bases between them. This CDR3 is built from 12 residues. Looked up from germline, CDR1 is MNHEY and CDR2 is SMNVEV (reference sequence). CDR3: CASSSRGGTQYF. Written as DNA, the CDR3 is TGTGCCAGCAGCAGCCGAGGAGGGACCCAGTACTTC.

In this sample, this clone turned up once. The chain couples TRBV5-1 to TRBJ2-7, with TRBD1 matching over 7 bases. CDR1 and CDR2 from the germline V gene are SGHRS and YFSETQ. Trimming at V came to 4 bases and at J to 0 bases, leaving 4 bases not matched to a gene. There are 14 residues in the CDR3. The CDR3 DNA sequence: TGCGCCAGCAGCCGGACAGGTAGCTCCTACGAGCAGTACTTC. Its protein is CASSRTGSSYEQYF.

The chain employs TRBV28 and TRBJ2-3, with 9 bases matching TRBD2. The V segment lost 7 bases and the J segment 9 bases; nucleotides outside the gene matches: 11. CDR3 length equals 14 residues. Germline V lookup: CDR1 MDHEN, CDR2 SYDVKM. CDR3: CASNGGREFDTQYF. The CDR3 DNA reads TGTGCCAGCAATGGCGGGAGGGAATTCGACACGCAGTATTTT. The variable domain in full, completed from reference TRBV28 and TRBJ2-3, reads DVKVTQSSRYLVKRTGEKVFLECVQDMDHENMFWYRQDPGLGLRLIYFSYDVKMKEKGDIPEGYSVSREKKERFSLILESASTNQTSMYLCASNGGREFDTQYFGPGTRLTVL.

This chain joins TRBV5-6 and TRBJ2-1; D call uncertain. The CDR3 has 16 amino acids. CDR1 and CDR2 (germline): SGHDT, YYEEEE. The V end was cut by 4 bases, the J end by 8 bases, with 22 bases between. The CDR3 sequence is CASSPELARYLDEQFF. Here the CDR3 DNA reads TGTGCCAGCAGCCCCGAACTCGCGCGATATTTGGATGAGCAGTTCTTC.

V and J are TRBV29-1 and TRBJ2-1; tentative D call: TRBD2 (6 bases). The V and J ends lost 5 bases and 2 bases respectively, with 28 bases between them. The V gene's germline CDR1 is SQVTM and CDR2 ANQGSEA. CDR3 length equals 19 residues. CDR3 DNA: TGCAGCGTTTCTGGTATTAGGGACTCTTCGAATTTGGCCTACAATGAGCAGTTCTTC. Amino acid sequence: CSVSGIRDSSNLAYNEQFF.

V usage is TRBV5-1 and J usage is TRBJ2-1; D perhaps matches TRBD2 (5 bases). Germline CDR1 and CDR2: SGHRS and YFSETQ. The V gene lost 1 base and the J gene lost 2 bases, with 16 bases spanning the gap. CDR3 size: 17 residues. This CDR3 is CASSLRKLVAPYNEQFF. CDR3 in DNA: TGCGCCAGCAGCTTGCGGAAACTAGTTGCGCCCTACAATGAGCAGTTCTTC.

The chain carries TRBV6-1 and TRBJ1-5; D unclear. V gave up 8 bases and J gave up 5 bases, with 7 bases separating them. Germline V lookup: CDR1 MNHNS, CDR2 SASEGT. This CDR3 has 11 residues. CDR3 coding DNA: TGTGCCAGCGGCCGTTATCAGCCCCAGCATTTT. Translating gives CASGRYQPQHF.

This chain uses TRBV18 with TRBJ2-7, with 11 bases lining up with TRBD1. Germline trimming cut 2 bases from V and 2 bases from J; bases unmatched to any gene: 8. Germline V gene data show CDR1 as KGHSH and CDR2 as LQKENI. CDR3 length: 17 amino acids. This chain's CDR3 is CASSPGPGTGGAYEQYF. The CDR3 nucleotides are TGTGCCAGCTCACCAGGCCCGGGGACAGGGGGAGCCTACGAGCAGTACTTC.

The CDR3, as DNA: TGTGCCAGCAGTCCTCGACAGGGCTACTATGGCTACACCTTC. This encodes CASSPRQGYYGYTF. The chain links TRBV27 to TRBJ1-2; 7 bases line up with TRBD1. This CDR3 contains 14 residues. Germline V gives CDR1 MNHEY, CDR2 SMNVEV (reference sequence). V lost 5 bases, J lost 3 bases, and 6 bases stayed unmatched.

This clone was observed once. The genes are TRBV5-1 and TRBJ2-3; TRBD2 matches at 9 bases. V shed 4 bases, J shed 1 base, and the junction held 4 bases outside the gene matches. From germline, CDR1 is SGHRS and CDR2 YFSETQ. The CDR3 is made up of 15 amino acids. Here the CDR3 reads CASSRGRAGTDTQYF. CDR3 bases: TGCGCCAGCAGCCGCGGGAGGGCCGGCACAGATACGCAGTATTTT.

The CDR3 DNA is TGTGCCAGCAGCTCGACAGGTTTTGGCTACACCTTC. Translating gives CASSSTGFGYTF. The rearrangement joins TRBV7-9 to TRBJ1-2; D is perhaps TRBD1 (6 bases). In germline, CDR1 is SEHNR, CDR2 FQNEAQ (reference sequence). The V end lost 4 bases, the J end lost 7 bases, and 10 bases lay between the germline ends. The CDR3 has 12 amino acids.

V gene TRBV6-4 combines with J gene TRBJ2-1; TRBD1 agrees at 8 bases. Trimming cost V 4 bases and J 2 bases; bases outside gene matches: 10. The CDR3 totals 17 residues. The germline V gene has CDR1 MRHNA and CDR2 SNTAGT. The CDR3 sequence: CASSGGPVTGAYNEQFF. DNA of the CDR3: TGTGCCAGCAGTGGGGGCCCGGTGACAGGGGCCTACAATGAGCAGTTCTTC.

The V gene is TRBV5-1, the J gene TRBJ2-1, with D maybe TRBD2 (6 bases). Germline CDR1 is SGHRS and CDR2 is YFSETQ. Trimming left V 0 bases short and J 2 bases short, with 9 bases between. CDR3 length: 15 residues. CDR3 region: CASSLAGTPYNEQFF. The CDR3 nucleotides are TGCGCCAGCAGCTTGGCCGGGACTCCCTACAATGAGCAGTTCTTC.

The V call is TRBV27, the J call TRBJ2-1, with 8 bases identical to TRBD2. The CDR3 consists of 15 residues. With 7 bases clipped from V and 3 bases from J, the junction kept 8 bases outside the gene matches. CDR1 is MNHEY, CDR2 SMNVEV, per germline (reference sequence). CDR3 in amino acids: CASNNKAGGYNEQFF. As DNA, the CDR3 is TGTGCCAGCAATAATAAGGCGGGGGGCTACAATGAGCAGTTCTTC.

The chain carries TRBV28 and TRBJ2-5; the match to TRBD1 covers 8 bases. The germline V gene encodes CDR1 MDHEN and CDR2 SYDVKM. The CDR3 length is 12 residues. Trimming removed 2 bases from V and 11 bases from J; junction bases left unmatched: 4. CDR3 region: CASSLGGDRQYF. CDR3 coding DNA: TGTGCCAGCAGTTTAGGAGGGGACAGGCAGTACTTC.

The chain links TRBV9 to TRBJ2-7, with 11 nucleotides matching TRBD2. Germline trimming cut 2 bases from V and 2 bases from J; bases unmatched to any gene: 3. The CDR3 extends over 15 amino acids. Germline CDR1 and CDR2: SGDLS and YYNGEE. CDR3 sequence reads: CASSVTSGGTYEQYF. DNA for the CDR3: TGTGCCAGCAGCGTCACTAGCGGGGGAACCTACGAGCAGTACTTC.

V and J are TRBV13 and TRBJ2-1; 8 bases fit TRBD1. J lost 8 bases, V lost 0 bases, and 12 bases had no gene match. The CDR3 is 17 residues long. CDR1 and CDR2 from the germline V gene are PRHDT and FYEKMQ (reference sequence). CDR3 amino acids: CASSLGAGGATFHEQFF. CDR3 nucleotides: TGTGCCAGCAGCTTAGGTGCAGGGGGCGCGACATTCCATGAGCAGTTCTTC.

The rearrangement uses TRBV28 and TRBJ2-3; possible D gene TRBD1, 5 bases. V gave up 6 bases and J gave up 4 bases, with 17 bases separating them. CDR1 and CDR2 (germline): MDHEN, SYDVKM. The CDR3 is made up of 15 amino acids. The CDR3 coding sequence is TGTGCCAGCAGCTCGATAGACAGCTATCCAGATACGCAGTATTTT. The encoded protein is CASSSIDSYPDTQYF.

The chain has TRBV30 and TRBJ1-5, with a possible D match to TRBD1 (6 bases). The V end lost 3 bases, the J end lost 4 bases, and 16 bases lay between the germline ends. The CDR3 sequence is 15 residues long. Germline CDR1 GTSNPN, CDR2 SVGIG (reference sequence). CDR3: CAWSGGANQNQPQHF. The CDR3 nucleotides read TGTGCCTGGAGCGGGGGGGCTAATCAGAATCAGCCCCAGCATTTT.

The chain uses TRBV10-3 and TRBJ2-6; 8 bases agree with TRBD1. This CDR3 comprises 16 residues. Germline lookup yields CDR1 ENHRY and CDR2 SYGVKD. V lost 2 bases and J lost 4; bases outside the gene matches: 4. CDR3 DNA sequence: TGTGCCATCAGTGAGCCCAGGGGGCAAGGGGCCAACGTCCTGACTTTC. It codes for CAISEPRGQGANVLTF.

The chain has TRBV27 and TRBJ1-2; D is possibly TRBD1 (6 bases). V was pared by 3 bases and J by 4 bases, with 12 bases between. The CDR3 runs 14 residues. CDR1 MNHEY and CDR2 SMNVEV come from the germline V gene (reference sequence). The CDR3 sequence: CASSFNRGGYGYTF. DNA for the CDR3: TGTGCCAGCAGTTTTAATAGGGGGGGCTATGGCTACACCTTC.